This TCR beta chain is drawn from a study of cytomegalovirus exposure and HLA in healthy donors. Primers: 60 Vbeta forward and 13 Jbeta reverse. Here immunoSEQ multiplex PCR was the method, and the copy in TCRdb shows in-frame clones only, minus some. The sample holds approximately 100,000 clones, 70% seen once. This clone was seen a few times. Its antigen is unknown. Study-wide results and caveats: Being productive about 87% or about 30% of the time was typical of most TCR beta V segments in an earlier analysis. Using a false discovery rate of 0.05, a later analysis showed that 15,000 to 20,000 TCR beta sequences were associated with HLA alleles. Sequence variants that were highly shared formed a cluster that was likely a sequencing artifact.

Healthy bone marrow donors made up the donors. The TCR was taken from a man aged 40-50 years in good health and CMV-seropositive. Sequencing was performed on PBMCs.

In DNA form, the CDR3 reads TGCGCCAGCAGCTTTGCGGTGAGCTCCTACAATGAGCAGTTCTTC. Its protein is CASSFAVSSYNEQFF. The rearrangement uses TRBV5-1 and TRBJ2-1, with unresolved D. V lost 2 bases, J lost 0 bases, and 9 bases lay in between. The V gene's germline CDR1 is SGHRS and CDR2 YFSETQ. The CDR3 runs to 15 residues.